This T cell receptor (beta chain) came from a study of T-cell reconstitution after alpha-beta-depleted transplantation in children. This clonotype was detected only a few times. The CDR3 is 16 residues long. V was pared by 3 bases and J by 10 bases, with 14 bases of the junction left unmatched. Unique molecular identifiers were incorporated into the prepared TCRbeta library. TCRdb reanalysed the PCR reads using MiXCR and keeps one entry per CDR3 protein. Here the sample spans hundreds of thousands of distinct CDR3 sequences, 24% being singletons. V usage is TRBV12-3 or TRBV12-4 and J usage is TRBJ1-4, with 7 bases lining up with TRBD1. The sample here was PBMCs, mostly from graft donor cells, taken 360 days after TCRalphabeta/CD19-depleted stem cell transplant. This TCR came from a female patient aged 2-9 years who had a stem cell transplant for congenital amegakaryocytic thrombocytopenia, so the T cells may come from the graft donor. As DNA, the CDR3 is TGTGCCAGCAGTTTGGGGACAGCCCTCGACGGGGGAAAACTGTTTTTT. It encodes CASSLGTALDGGKLFF.